These 13 T cell receptor beta chains originate from one sample sequenced in a study of persistence of HIV-infected CD4 T cells. The immunoSEQ assay was version 4, run in survey mode. Sequencing used immunoSEQ multiplex PCR; TCRdb keeps in-frame clones, though not all of them. The data hold about 16,000 clones, with about two thirds observed a single time. Lysates of CMV-infected fibroblasts at approximately 10 ug/mL stimulated these cells. Sorting of responding CD4+ T cells relied on upregulated CD40 ligand together with CD69. Their antigens remain unidentified. The sequencing used CD4+ T cells sorted from PBMCs after roughly 20-hour stimulation, collected from a patient who received antiretroviral therapy. The receptors stem from an adult woman with HIV who was CMV-seropositive.

This sequence joins TRBV5-1 and TRBJ2-5; D is possibly TRBD1 or TRBD2 (6 bases each). V gave up 6 bases and J gave up 0 bases, with 12 bases separating them. There are 14 residues in the CDR3. Germline assignment: CDR1 SGHRS and CDR2 YFSETQ. CDR3 DNA sequence: TGCGCCAGCACCAGGAGGGGGGACCAAGAGACCCAGTACTTC. Its protein is CASTRRGDQETQYF.

This sequence joins TRBV7-8 and TRBJ1-1; no definite D call. The germline V gene encodes CDR1 SGHVS and CDR2 FQNEAQ. V shed 5 bases and J shed 6 bases, with 16 bases lying between them. The CDR3 covers 14 residues. CDR3 in amino acids: CASSHLRGRSEAFF. Here the CDR3 DNA reads TGTGCCAGCAGCCACCTGCGAGGGAGGTCTGAAGCTTTCTTT.

The chain joins TRBV19 to TRBJ2-5; TRBD2 agrees at 7 bases. V shed 7 bases and J 1 base; nucleotides not matched to a gene: 6. The CDR3 is made up of 14 amino acids. The germline gives CDR1 LNHDA, CDR2 SQIVND (reference sequence). For the CDR3, the DNA is TGTGCCAGTAAGGGAGGGATGCTCCAAGAGACCCAGTACTTC. Translating it yields CASKGGMLQETQYF.

This clone was found a few times. Additional DNA sequences in this sample encode the identical CDR3. The chain carries TRBV7-2 and TRBJ2-3, with 9 bases matching TRBD2. In germline, CDR1 is SGHTA, CDR2 FQGNSA. The CDR3 has 16 residues. The junction had 9 bases not matched to a gene; V was cut back by 2 bases and J by 6 bases. The CDR3 nucleotides read TGTGCCAGCAGCTTATGGCGGGGGGGCGGGGGGGATACGCAGTATTTT. Translating gives CASSLWRGGGGDTQYF.

This chain uses TRBV5-5 with TRBJ1-3, with no clear D. The closer fit of TRBJ2-2 to the DNA end suggests the J call may be wrong. Germline-derived CDR1 and CDR2 are SGHKS and YYEKEE (reference sequence). This CDR3 spans 15 amino acids. CDR3: CASSLFPENTGELFF. The DNA for the CDR3 is TGTGCCAGCAGCTTGTTTCCAGAGAACACCGGGGAGCTGTTTTTT.

The V and J genes are TRBV7-9 and TRBJ1-2, with TRBD1 matching over 7 bases. CDR3 length: 13 amino acids. The V and J ends lost 8 bases and 5 bases, in that order; junction bases with no gene match: 8. Germline values: CDR1 SEHNR, CDR2 FQNEAQ (reference sequence). CDR3 DNA: TGTGCCAGCTCCGGGACAGCAACGTATGGCTACACCTTC. It translates to CASSGTATYGYTF.

The J gene is TRBJ2-3, the V gene TRBV9; 11 nucleotides agree with TRBD2. The V and J ends lost 0 bases and 5 bases, in that order; junction bases with no gene match: 5. The CDR3 totals 16 residues. Per the germline V gene, CDR1 is SGDLS and CDR2 is YYNGEE. The CDR3 DNA reads as TGTGCCAGCAGCGTAGATCCTAGCGGGGGGCGAGATACGCAGTATTTT. It translates to CASSVDPSGGRDTQYF. The entire variable domain, with the rest obtained from reference TRBV9 and TRBJ2-3, is as follows: DSGVTQTPKHLITATGQRVTLRCSPRSGDLSVYWYQQSLDQGLQFLIQYYNGEERAKGNILERFSAQQFPDLHSELNLSSLELGDSALYFCASSVDPSGGRDTQYFGPGTRLTVL.

By share, this clone ranks as medium-sized. The chain joins TRBV6-5 to TRBJ1-2, with D possibly TRBD1 on 5 matching bases. The V gene's germline CDR1 is MNHEY and CDR2 SVGAGI. This CDR3 comprises 14 residues. V was shortened by 8 bases and J by 0 bases, with 13 bases between the two germline ends. CDR3 nucleotides: TGTGCCAGCCGACGGACATTAACTAACTATGGCTACACCTTC. Its protein is CASRRTLTNYGYTF.

This clone occurred once. The chain links TRBV6-6 to TRBJ1-2, with TRBD1 identical over 8 bases. This CDR3 has 13 amino acids. V shed 4 bases, J shed 8 bases, and the junction held 6 bases outside the gene matches. The V gene's germline CDR1 is MNHNY and CDR2 SVGAGI (reference sequence). This CDR3 is CASSSDRGGGYTF. DNA of the CDR3: TGTGCCAGCAGTTCAGACAGGGGTGGAGGCTACACCTTC.

In this sample, this clone turned up a few times. CDR3 coding DNA: TGTGCCAGCAGCTTATCCGGGGTAGGAACACCCGGGGAGCTGTTTTTT. It encodes CASSLSGVGTPGELFF. The V and J genes are TRBV7-3 and TRBJ2-2; tentatively, D is TRBD2 (5 bases). The CDR3 is 16 residues long. V was pared by 2 bases and J by 6 bases, with 16 bases between. The germline CDR1 and CDR2 sequences are SGHTA and FQGTGA.

There are a few counts of this clone. The rearrangement joins TRBV30 to TRBJ2-2; possible D gene TRBD1, 6 bases. This CDR3 has 14 amino acids. Trimming stripped 4 bases from V and 4 bases from J, with 13 bases between. The germline V gene has CDR1 GTSNPN and CDR2 SVGIG (reference sequence). The CDR3 bases are TGTGCCTGGACCGGGACAACTCTCACCGGGGAGCTGTTTTTT. It specifies CAWTGTTLTGELFF. The entire variable domain, with the rest obtained from reference TRBV30 and TRBJ2-2, is as follows: SQTIHQWPATLVQPVGSPLSLECTVEGTSNPNLYWYRQAAGRGLQLLFYSVGIGQISSEVPQNLSASRPQDRQFILSSKKLLLSDSGFYLCAWTGTTLTGELFFGEGSRLTVL.

The V and J genes are TRBV7-2 and TRBJ1-1, with D possibly matching TRBD1 (5 bases). V gave up 5 bases and J gave up 1 base, with 8 bases separating them. Looked up from germline, CDR1 is SGHTA and CDR2 is FQGNSA. There are 13 residues in the CDR3. This CDR3 reads CASSAGRNTEAFF. In nucleotides, the CDR3 is TGTGCCAGCAGCGCGGGACGGAACACTGAAGCTTTCTTT.

J is TRBJ2-1 and V is TRBV11-3; D is ambiguous. V lost 5 bases and J lost 4, with 12 bases in between. From germline, CDR1 is SGHNT and CDR2 YENEEA. The CDR3 runs to 14 residues. The CDR3 spells CASSPSPVYNEQFF. The CDR3, as DNA: TGTGCCAGCAGCCCCTCGCCGGTTTACAATGAGCAGTTCTTC. Together with reference TRBV11-3 and TRBJ2-1, the CDR3 gives the full variable domain: EAGVVQSPRYKIIEKKQPVAFWCNPISGHNTLYWYLQNLGQGPELLIRYENEEAVDDSQLPKDRFSAERLKGVDSTLKIQPAELGDSAVYLCASSPSPVYNEQFFGPGTRLTVL.